These 22 T cell receptor beta chains were all obtained from the same sample, sequenced in a study of cytomegalovirus exposure and HLA in healthy donors. The method was immunoSEQ multiplex PCR; TCRdb's version includes in-frame clones alone and lacks a portion of them. Seen here are 260,000 or so clones, about 90% observed once, and the top ten hold 2.5% to 3.5%. What was sequenced was PBMCs. The receptors originated from a woman aged 30 to 39 in good health and CMV-seronegative.

The chain links TRBV19 to TRBJ2-4; the D is unclear. Germline V gene lookup returns CDR1 LNHDA and CDR2 SQIVND (reference sequence). The V end was cut by 10 bases, the J end by 2 bases, with 12 bases between. The CDR3 extends over 13 amino acids. The CDR3 region is CATMEGTKNIQYF. CDR3 in DNA: TGTGCCACGATGGAAGGGACCAAAAACATTCAGTACTTC. The variable domain in full, completed from reference TRBV19 and TRBJ2-4, reads DGGITQSPKYLFRKEGQNVTLSCEQNLNHDAMYWYRQDPGQGLRLIYYSQIVNDFQKGDIAEGYSVSREKKESFPLTVTSAQKNPTAFYLCATMEGTKNIQYFGAGTRLSVL.

This sequence joins TRBV6-1 and TRBJ2-7; D might be TRBD1 (6 bases). CDR3 length: 13 amino acids. V was pared by 8 bases and J by 6 bases, with 17 bases between. Per germline, CDR1 MNHNS and CDR2 SASEGT. CDR3 region: CASGTSTRSEQYF. DNA for the CDR3: TGTGCCAGCGGGACATCTACCAGAAGCGAGCAGTACTTC.

The chain employs TRBV10-3 and TRBJ2-7; D is perhaps TRBD2 (6 bases). This CDR3 has 16 amino acids. The V gene lost 3 bases and the J gene lost 3 bases, with 18 bases spanning the gap. Germline V gene sequence: CDR1 ENHRY, CDR2 SYGVKD. CDR3 sequence reads: CAISDPNRGSGYEQYF. The CDR3 region has the DNA TGTGCCATCAGTGACCCGAACCGGGGGTCCGGCTACGAGCAGTACTTC.

This sequence joins TRBV10-1 and TRBJ2-1; 7 bases fit TRBD2. The V segment lost 7 bases and the J segment 5 bases; nucleotides outside the gene matches: 14. Germline CDR1 is WNHNN and CDR2 is SYGVQD (reference sequence). This CDR3 has 16 residues. This chain's CDR3 is CASIRLTSPLHNEQFF. As DNA, the CDR3 is TGCGCCAGCATTAGGCTGACTAGCCCGCTCCACAATGAGCAGTTCTTC.

The V call is TRBV2, the J call TRBJ2-5; D not certain. The V end was cut by 6 bases, the J end by 0 bases, with 8 bases between. Germline assignment: CDR1 SNHLY and CDR2 FYNNEI. The CDR3 spans 13 residues. This CDR3 reads CASRAEYQETQYF. DNA for the CDR3: TGTGCCAGCAGAGCAGAGTACCAAGAGACCCAGTACTTC. Full variable domain (missing parts from reference TRBV2 and TRBJ2-5): EPEVTQTPSHQVTQMGQEVILRCVPISNHLYFYWYRQILGQKVEFLVSFYNNEISEKSEIFDDQFSVERPDGSNFTLKIRSTKLEDSAMYFCASRAEYQETQYFGPGTRLLVL.

The rearrangement joins TRBV27 to TRBJ2-1; 8 bases map to TRBD1. Germline CDR1 is MNHEY and CDR2 is SMNVEV (reference sequence). There are 14 residues in the CDR3. V lost 6 bases to trimming and J lost 4 bases; unmatched junction nucleotides: 5. CDR3 loop: CASSVGQAYNEQFF. The CDR3 DNA sequence: TGTGCCAGCAGCGTGGGACAGGCTTACAATGAGCAGTTCTTC.

The chain joins TRBV12-5 to TRBJ2-7; possibly TRBD2 for D (5 bases). V gave up 8 bases and J gave up 5 bases, with 13 bases separating them. From germline, CDR1 is LGHNT and CDR2 FRNRAP. This CDR3 spans 12 amino acids. CDR3 amino acids: CASSREIDEQYF. CDR3 DNA sequence: TGTGCTAGTTCCCGGGAAATCGACGAGCAGTACTTC.

The chain is built from TRBV28 and TRBJ2-6; 11 bases agree with TRBD2. Germline CDR1 MDHEN, CDR2 SYDVKM. This CDR3 region has 17 residues. The ends lost 3 bases at V and 0 bases at J; junction bases unmatched: 1. The CDR3 here is CASSFTSGSSGANVLTF. CDR3 nucleotide sequence: TGTGCCAGCAGTTTTACTAGCGGGAGCTCTGGGGCCAACGTCCTGACTTTC.

The chain carries TRBV4-2 and TRBJ2-1; tentative D call: TRBD1 (6 bases). The CDR3 contains 16 residues. Per germline, CDR1 LGHNA and CDR2 YNFKEQ. Deletions cut 4 bases from V and 4 bases from J, with 17 bases between. Here the CDR3 DNA reads TGTGCCAGCAGCCTATCTCCAGGGGAAGCATACAATGAGCAGTTCTTC. It translates to CASSLSPGEAYNEQFF.

The chain combines TRBV30 with TRBJ1-1; D ambiguous. Deletions cut 7 bases from V and 4 bases from J, with 13 bases between. From germline, CDR1 is GTSNPN and CDR2 SVGIG (reference sequence). There are 12 residues in the CDR3. CDR3 in DNA: TGTGCCTTTTTCCAGGTGGCCACTGAAGCTTTCTTT. This encodes CAFFQVATEAFF.

The chain has TRBV29-1 and TRBJ1-2; maybe TRBD1 (5 bases). In germline, CDR1 is SQVTM, CDR2 ANQGSEA. Trimming shortened V by 3 bases and J by 4 bases, and 18 bases separated the two germline ends. The CDR3 is made up of 15 amino acids. The CDR3, as DNA: TGCAGCGTTGATACGCAGGGAACTGCGACCTATGGCTACACCTTC. Translated, it gives CSVDTQGTATYGYTF.

This chain joins TRBV11-2 and TRBJ2-1; 9 bases agree with TRBD2. The CDR3 covers 15 residues. Germline loops: CDR1 SGHAT, CDR2 FQNNGV. V was pared by 4 bases and J by 6 bases, with 7 bases of the junction left unmatched. Here the CDR3 DNA reads TGTGCCAGCAGCTCCCTAGCGGGGACGGGCAATGAGCAGTTCTTC. This encodes CASSSLAGTGNEQFF.

J is TRBJ2-5 and V is TRBV9, with TRBD2 matching over 10 bases. CDR3 length: 17 residues. The V segment lost 0 bases and the J segment 3 bases; nucleotides outside the gene matches: 8. Germline V gene sequence: CDR1 SGDLS, CDR2 YYNGEE. CDR3 DNA: TGTGCCAGCAGCGTAGGTCCCTGGCTAGCGGGAGAAGAGACCCAGTACTTC. Translated: CASSVGPWLAGEETQYF.

This sequence joins TRBV5-1 and TRBJ2-7, with 11 positions matching TRBD1. Germline-derived CDR1 and CDR2 are SGHRS and YFSETQ. Unmatched junction bases numbered 3, after V lost 4 bases and J lost 3 bases. This CDR3 has 14 amino acids. CDR3 region: CASSVDRGLYEQYF. As DNA, the CDR3 is TGCGCCAGCAGCGTGGACAGGGGGCTCTACGAGCAGTACTTC.

The V gene is TRBV29-1, the J gene TRBJ2-1; maybe TRBD2 (6 bases). The CDR3 runs 13 residues. V gave up 5 bases and J gave up 10 bases, with 18 bases separating them. Germline CDR1 reads SQVTM; CDR2 reads ANQGSEA. The CDR3 nucleotides are TGCAGCGTTATCGGGACTGATGCAAGGGAGCAGTTCTTC. The encoded protein is CSVIGTDAREQFF.

This CDR3 is CSVRMVAGVSSYNEQFF. The CDR3 DNA reads as TGCAGCGTTCGTATGGTGGCGGGAGTCTCCTCCTACAATGAGCAGTTCTTC. The V and J genes are TRBV29-1 and TRBJ2-1; TRBD2 matches 7 bases. Unmatched junction bases numbered 13, after V lost 5 bases and J lost 0 bases. The germline CDR1 and CDR2 sequences are SQVTM and ANQGSEA. This CDR3 is built from 17 residues.

The chain combines TRBV15 with TRBJ2-2, with TRBD2 as a possible D gene (6 bases). V was pared by 1 base and J by 6 bases, with 12 bases between. Germline V gives CDR1 LNHNV, CDR2 YYDKDF (reference sequence). The CDR3 loop spans 15 amino acids. This chain's CDR3 is CATSRGLVRAGELFF. The CDR3 nucleotides read TGTGCCACCAGCAGAGGACTAGTAAGGGCCGGGGAGCTGTTTTTT.

The chain couples TRBV29-1 to TRBJ1-2; D remains ambiguous. V was cut by 6 bases and J by 2 bases, with 16 bases left in between. The CDR3 consists of 14 residues. The germline gives CDR1 SQVTM, CDR2 ANQGSEA. The CDR3 coding sequence is TGCAGCGTCGGCGAGCTAGCGGGAAACTATGGCTACACCTTC. Its protein is CSVGELAGNYGYTF.

Concerning this clone itself: The sample carries other DNA sequences with the same CDR3. The genes are TRBV5-1 and TRBJ1-1; D is unclear. The CDR3 totals 12 residues. V was pared by 5 bases and J by 4 bases, with 9 bases between. The V gene's germline CDR1 is SGHRS and CDR2 YFSETQ. Here the CDR3 reads CASSLGSTEAFF. DNA of the CDR3: TGCGCCAGCAGTCTGGGGAGCACTGAAGCTTTCTTT.

J is TRBJ2-7 and V is TRBV19; D ambiguous. The germline V and J ends were trimmed by 6 bases and 5 bases, with 20 bases remaining between them. CDR3 length equals 15 residues. Germline CDR1 is LNHDA and CDR2 is SQIVND (reference sequence). In DNA form, the CDR3 reads TGTGCCAGTAGGCCAGTTGGGCCTGGGGTCCACGAGCAGTACTTC. Its protein product is CASRPVGPGVHEQYF.

J is TRBJ2-2 and V is TRBV5-1; 7 nucleotides line up with TRBD2. The V gene end was trimmed by 5 bases and the J gene end by 6 bases; junction bases not matched to a gene: 10. CDR3 length: 15 amino acids. Germline V gene lookup returns CDR1 SGHRS and CDR2 YFSETQ. CDR3 sequence reads: CASRQVAGSSGELFF. The CDR3 bases are TGCGCCAGCAGACAGGTAGCGGGCAGTTCCGGGGAGCTGTTTTTT.

V gene TRBV19 combines with J gene TRBJ1-2; D may be TRBD1 (6 bases). The V end lost 3 bases, the J end lost 6 bases, and 14 bases lay between the germline ends. Germline CDR1 and CDR2: LNHDA and SQIVND (reference sequence). The CDR3 consists of 14 residues. The CDR3 DNA follows: TGTGCCAGTAGTATTGGCTCAGGGGTGGATGGCTACACCTTC. This sequence encodes CASSIGSGVDGYTF.